The clone carrying this T cell receptor beta chain turned up a few times. The data were taken from a study of T-cell memory formation after mild COVID-19. Across the study: TCR clusters were largely donor specific.

Looked up from germline, CDR1 is MNHNY and CDR2 is SVGAGI (reference sequence). The V segment lost 4 bases and the J segment 5 bases; nucleotides outside the gene matches: 7. The CDR3 covers 14 residues. Using constant-segment primers, 5'RACE produced TCR alpha and TCR beta cDNA libraries carrying sample barcodes and UMIs. MiXCR, applied by TCRdb to the 5' RACE reads, yields one record per CDR3 protein. The sample includes under 650,000 distinct CDR3 sequences, about a sixth of them seen just once. The chain is built from TRBV6-6 and TRBJ1-1; 7 positions match TRBD1. The receptor was isolated from an adult woman who had mild COVID-19 (a few samples of this study predate the infection). Cell type and time point are not known. The sequencing sample was made of PBMCs or a T cell subset sorted from them (not recorded which). In DNA form, the CDR3 reads TGTGCCAGCAGTTCTCCAGGGGGTAGGACTGAAGCTTTCTTT. This codes for CASSSPGGRTEAFF.